What follows are 8 T cell receptor beta chains derived from one specimen sequenced in a study of blood T cell repertoires in COVID-19. Only in-frame clones appear in the TCRdb table, and some are missing; sequencing was by immunoSEQ multiplex PCR. The sample holds about 110,000 clones; around 90% are singletons and the top ten take roughly 1%. The specimen was peripheral blood. The origin of the receptors is a woman aged 45-65 years with active or convalescent COVID-19.

This chain links TRBV9 with TRBJ1-2, with D unclear. This CDR3 spans 10 amino acids. The germline V and J ends were trimmed by 4 bases and 8 bases, with 6 bases remaining between them. In germline, CDR1 is SGDLS, CDR2 YYNGEE. The CDR3 DNA reads TGTGCCAGCAGCCTCGAGGGCTACACCTTC. Protein sequence: CASSLEGYTF. Full variable domain (outside the CDR3, taken from reference TRBV9 and TRBJ1-2): DSGVTQTPKHLITATGQRVTLRCSPRSGDLSVYWYQQSLDQGLQFLIQYYNGEERAKGNILERFSAQQFPDLHSELNLSSLELGDSALYFCASSLEGYTFGSGTRLTVV.

The V gene is TRBV28, the J gene TRBJ1-1; tentative D call: TRBD1 (5 bases). V gave up 6 bases and J gave up 0 bases, with 11 bases separating them. The CDR3 length is 14 residues. Germline CDR1 reads MDHEN; CDR2 reads SYDVKM. This CDR3 reads CASRRGAVNTEAFF. Written as DNA, the CDR3 is TGTGCCAGCAGGCGTGGGGCTGTGAACACTGAAGCTTTCTTT.

The genes are TRBV19 and TRBJ2-5; TRBD1 matches 8 bases. After removal of 5 bases from V and 5 bases from J, the junction contained 10 bases not matched to a gene. CDR3 size: 15 residues. Germline-derived CDR1 and CDR2 are LNHDA and SQIVND (reference sequence). CDR3 nucleotides: TGTGCCAGTAGTTTCGGACAGGGTGGGTTGGAGACCCAGTACTTC. It yields the protein CASSFGQGGLETQYF.

This clone was recorded once. V and J are TRBV3-1 (or the pseudogene TRBV3-2) and TRBJ2-3; 7 nucleotides align to TRBD2. CDR1 and CDR2 (germline): LGHDT, YNNKEL (reference sequence). The CDR3 covers 17 residues. J was trimmed by 1 base and V by 0 bases; bases with no gene match: 7. The CDR3 nucleotides read TGTGCCAGCAGCCAAGATCAAGCTAGCGGTGGCACAGATACGCAGTATTTT. Its translation: CASSQDQASGGTDTQYF.

The chain is built from TRBV19 and TRBJ2-1, with TRBD2 identical over 13 bases. V trimming: 1 base; J trimming: 4 bases; junction bases outside the gene matches: 4. The CDR3 is 17 residues long. The germline CDR1 and CDR2 sequences are LNHDA and SQIVND (reference sequence). CDR3 bases: TGTGCCAGTAGTATAGTTCGGACTAGCGGGAGTTACAATGAGCAGTTCTTC. Its protein product is CASSIVRTSGSYNEQFF. The full variable domain, in which reference TRBV19 and TRBJ2-1 provide the parts outside the CDR3, is DGGITQSPKYLFRKEGQNVTLSCEQNLNHDAMYWYRQDPGQGLRLIYYSQIVNDFQKGDIAEGYSVSREKKESFPLTVTSAQKNPTAFYLCASSIVRTSGSYNEQFFGPGTRLTVL.

This chain joins TRBV7-6 and TRBJ1-5, with D perhaps TRBD1 (5 bases). This CDR3 region has 15 residues. V lost 2 bases, J lost 6 bases, and 14 bases lay in between. Germline loops: CDR1 SGHVS, CDR2 FNYEAQ. The CDR3 sequence: CASSLYAGSSQPQHF. DNA of the CDR3: TGTGCCAGCAGCTTATACGCAGGGTCGAGTCAGCCCCAGCATTTT. The whole variable domain, filled in from reference TRBV7-6 and TRBJ1-5, reads GAGVSQSPRYKVTKRGQDVALRCDPISGHVSLYWYRQALGQGPEFLTYFNYEAQQDKSGLPNDRFSAERPEGSISTLTIQRTEQRDSAMYRCASSLYAGSSQPQHFGDGTRLSIL.

The V and J genes are TRBV7-3 and TRBJ2-1, with TRBD2 identical over 13 bases. Germline V gene data show CDR1 as SGHTA and CDR2 as FQGTGA. The V gene end was trimmed by 5 bases and the J gene end by 12 bases; junction bases not matched to a gene: 10. The CDR3 contains 15 residues. In nucleotides, the CDR3 is TGTGCCAGCAGCCCTCAAGGACTAGCGGGAGTCTCGCAGTTCTTC. This encodes CASSPQGLAGVSQFF.

This chain uses TRBV6-5 with TRBJ2-7; D is perhaps TRBD2 (6 bases). The CDR3 extends over 14 amino acids. The V gene lost 8 bases and the J gene lost 4 bases, with 18 bases spanning the gap. Germline V CDR1 and CDR2: MNHEY, SVGAGI. CDR3 DNA: TGTGCCAGCCGCCGGGACTCAAATCGGTACGAGCAGTACTTC. Residues: CASRRDSNRYEQYF.